The 17 T cell receptor beta chains listed next were all sequenced from one sample in a study of graft-versus-host responses after intestinal transplantation. Profiling relied on immunoSEQ multiplex PCR, and the TCRdb table lists in-frame clones only, not all of them. The sample yields about 120,000 clones, roughly 95% seen once. No antigen has been identified for these receptors. This sample comprised unstimulated CD8+ T cells sorted from spleen or lymph node cells, obtained before intestinal transplant. All receptors come from a human donor who received an intestinal transplant.

V gene TRBV28 combines with J gene TRBJ1-3; D is uncertain. Germline CDR1 is MDHEN and CDR2 is SYDVKM. The V end lost 9 bases, the J end lost 0 bases, and 12 bases lay between the germline ends. The CDR3 totals 14 residues. The chain's CDR3 is CASTPGSSGNTIYF. DNA for the CDR3: TGTGCCAGTACGCCTGGGTCCTCTGGAAACACCATATATTTT.

This chain connects TRBV28 to TRBJ2-7, with D uncertain. The CDR3 is made up of 11 amino acids. The germline V and J ends were trimmed by 3 bases and 7 bases, with 7 bases remaining between them. Germline V gene sequence: CDR1 MDHEN, CDR2 SYDVKM. In DNA, the CDR3 is TGTGCCAGCAGTTTCTCGGCGGAGCAGTACTTC. Translation gives CASSFSAEQYF.

This chain uses TRBV27 with TRBJ2-1; 11 nucleotides align to TRBD2. Losses at the gene ends were 3 bases for V and 3 bases for J; bases not matched to a gene: 4. The germline CDR1 and CDR2 sequences are MNHEY and SMNVEV (reference sequence). The CDR3 is made up of 16 amino acids. CDR3 sequence reads: CASSFLAGGGYNEQFF. The CDR3 bases are TGTGCCAGCAGTTTCCTAGCGGGAGGCGGCTACAATGAGCAGTTCTTC.

This chain uses TRBV7-3 with TRBJ2-3; TRBD2 matches 8 bases. Trimming took 4 bases from V and 6 from J; bases not matched to a gene: 12. CDR1 is SGHTA, CDR2 FQGTGA, per germline. This CDR3 has 16 residues. CDR3 residues: CASSSGLVPGGDTQYF. CDR3 coding DNA: TGTGCCAGCAGCTCGGGTCTAGTCCCGGGGGGGGATACGCAGTATTTT.

This rearrangement joins TRBV6-5 to TRBJ2-1, with 12 bases lining up with TRBD2. Germline V gene data show CDR1 as MNHEY and CDR2 as SVGAGI. V dropped 4 bases and J dropped 2; count of bases not matched to a gene: 3. The CDR3 has 16 amino acids. CDR3 DNA sequence: TGTGCCAGCAGTTGGACTAGCGGGGAGGCCTACAATGAGCAGTTCTTC. Residues: CASSWTSGEAYNEQFF.

The chain couples TRBV10-2 to TRBJ1-1; D is ambiguous. The CDR3 is 13 residues long. Trimming shortened V by 0 bases and J by 8 bases, and 10 bases separated the two germline ends. Germline V CDR1 and CDR2: WSHSY, SAAADI. This CDR3 reads CASSESSGTEAFF. Written as DNA, the CDR3 is TGCGCCAGCAGTGAGTCATCAGGTACCGAAGCTTTCTTT.

This sequence joins TRBV9 and TRBJ2-7; perhaps TRBD2 as D (5 bases). CDR3 size: 11 residues. Trimming stripped 4 bases from V and 7 bases from J, with 9 bases between. Germline CDR1 SGDLS, CDR2 YYNGEE. The CDR3 DNA follows: TGTGCCAGCAGCTTCTCGGGGGAGCAGTACTTC. This encodes CASSFSGEQYF. Combining the CDR3 with reference TRBV9 and TRBJ2-7 gives the whole variable domain DSGVTQTPKHLITATGQRVTLRCSPRSGDLSVYWYQQSLDQGLQFLIQYYNGEERAKGNILERFSAQQFPDLHSELNLSSLELGDSALYFCASSFSGEQYFGPGTRLTVT.

V gene TRBV29-1 combines with J gene TRBJ1-4; possible D gene TRBD1, 5 bases. The CDR3 is 14 residues long. Trimming removed 7 bases at V and 4 bases at J, with 16 bases between. Per the germline V gene, CDR1 is SQVTM and CDR2 is ANQGSEA. The CDR3 here is CSATPGLYNEKLFF. CDR3 nucleotide sequence: TGCAGCGCAACCCCGGGACTCTATAATGAAAAACTGTTTTTT.

V gene TRBV7-9 combines with J gene TRBJ2-7; 10 bases line up with TRBD2. The ends lost 8 bases at V and 6 bases at J; junction bases unmatched: 13. The CDR3 is made up of 15 amino acids. Germline loops: CDR1 SEHNR, CDR2 FQNEAQ (reference sequence). The CDR3 DNA follows: TGTGCCAGCCTTACCGGGACTAGCGACTCTGGCGAGCAGTACTTC. Translating gives CASLTGTSDSGEQYF.

The sample holds a few counts of this clone. The junction does not match germline at one end; this may be a read error. The V gene is TRBV7-8, the J gene TRBJ2-1; no clear D gene. Germline V CDR1 and CDR2: SGHVS, FQNEAQ. The CDR3 extends over 13 amino acids. DNA of the CDR3: TGTGCCAGCAGCCCCTACCAGCAGACAAGTGGGATCTTC. It yields the protein CASSPYQQTSGIF.

The chain joins TRBV30 to TRBJ2-1; tentatively, D is TRBD2 (6 bases). The V end was cut by 7 bases, the J end by 6 bases, with 19 bases between. Per the germline V gene, CDR1 is GTSNPN and CDR2 is SVGIG (reference sequence). The CDR3 sequence is 14 residues long. CDR3 coding DNA: TGTGCCTATTCCGGGACCCACGGGGGCAATGAGCAGTTCTTC. Translated, it gives CAYSGTHGGNEQFF.

As regards this clone: Within the sample, other DNA sequences also encode this same CDR3. The chain recombines TRBV9 with TRBJ2-1, with D maybe TRBD2 (6 bases). The CDR3 totals 16 residues. Between the trimmed V and J ends, which lost 0 bases and 2 bases, there was a span of 12 bases. Germline V gene sequence: CDR1 SGDLS, CDR2 YYNGEE. CDR3 in amino acids: CASSVEGGVAYNEQFF. The CDR3, as DNA: TGTGCCAGCAGCGTAGAGGGCGGGGTAGCCTACAATGAGCAGTTCTTC.

The rearrangement links TRBV28 to TRBJ2-7, with D possibly TRBD1 on 6 matching bases. This CDR3 spans 16 amino acids. Trimming pared 6 bases from V and 6 bases from J, leaving 24 bases between. From germline, CDR1 is MDHEN and CDR2 SYDVKM. The CDR3 is CASRARGLRNRGEQYF. The CDR3 DNA reads TGTGCCAGCAGGGCGAGGGGGTTAAGGAATAGAGGCGAGCAGTACTTC.

V and J are TRBV9 and TRBJ1-1; 12 bases map to TRBD1. The CDR3 spans 15 residues. The germline gives CDR1 SGDLS, CDR2 YYNGEE. V lost 0 bases, J lost 7 bases, and 4 bases stayed unmatched. CDR3 region: CASSVEGTGGIEAFF. In nucleotides, the CDR3 is TGTGCCAGCAGCGTAGAGGGGACAGGGGGCATTGAAGCTTTCTTT.

This clone was recorded once. The chain has TRBV5-6 and TRBJ2-2; TRBD2 is a possible D gene (5 bases). The V end lost 5 bases, the J end lost 5 bases, and 22 bases lay between the germline ends. The CDR3 runs 17 residues. CDR1 and CDR2 (germline): SGHDT, YYEEEE. The DNA of the CDR3 is TGTGCCAGCAGTCGCCGGGGTGAGGGAACGGTGACCGGGGAGCTGTTTTTT. Its protein is CASSRRGEGTVTGELFF. Looking up the rest from reference TRBV5-6 and TRBJ2-2 gives the full variable domain: DAGVTQSPTHLIKTRGQQVTLRCSPKSGHDTVSWYQQALGQGPQFIFQYYEEEERQRGNFPDRFSGHQFPNYSSELNVNALLLGDSALYLCASSRRGEGTVTGELFFGEGSRLTVL.

The chain recombines TRBV19 with TRBJ2-2, with TRBD2 matching 10 bases. CDR1 is LNHDA and CDR2 is SQIVND in the germline V gene (reference sequence). The junction had 15 bases not matched to a gene; V was cut back by 7 bases and J by 1 base. The CDR3 sequence is 19 residues long. The CDR3 DNA reads as TGTGCCAGTAAAATGGGCCGGGTAGCGGGAGGTGAGAACACCGGGGAGCTGTTTTTT. This codes for CASKMGRVAGGENTGELFF.

CDR3 nucleotide sequence: TGTGCCAGCAGTGACTCGCCGGACGGGAACACTGAAGCTTTCTTT. Translated: CASSDSPDGNTEAFF. V and J are TRBV6-4 and TRBJ1-1, with D unresolved. The germline V gene encodes CDR1 MRHNA and CDR2 SNTAGT. This CDR3 contains 15 residues. Between the trimmed V and J ends, which lost 0 bases and 1 base, there was a span of 9 bases.